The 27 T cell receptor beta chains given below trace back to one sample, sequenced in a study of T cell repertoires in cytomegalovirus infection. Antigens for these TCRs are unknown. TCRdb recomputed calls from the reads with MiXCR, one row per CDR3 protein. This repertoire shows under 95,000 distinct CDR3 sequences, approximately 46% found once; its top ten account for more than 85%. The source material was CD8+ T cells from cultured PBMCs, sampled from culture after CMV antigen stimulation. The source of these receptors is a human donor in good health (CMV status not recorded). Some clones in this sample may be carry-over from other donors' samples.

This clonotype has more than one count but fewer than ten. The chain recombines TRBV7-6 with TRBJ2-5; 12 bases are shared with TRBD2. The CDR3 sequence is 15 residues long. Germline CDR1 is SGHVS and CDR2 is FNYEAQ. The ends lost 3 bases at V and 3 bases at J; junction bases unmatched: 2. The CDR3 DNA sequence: TGTGCCAGCAGCTTCCGACTAGCGGGAGAAGAGACCCAGTACTTC. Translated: CASSFRLAGEETQYF.

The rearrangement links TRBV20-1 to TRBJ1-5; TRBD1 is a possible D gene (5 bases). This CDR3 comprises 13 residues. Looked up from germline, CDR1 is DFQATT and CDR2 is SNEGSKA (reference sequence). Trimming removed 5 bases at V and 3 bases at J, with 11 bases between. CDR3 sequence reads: CSAQGPSNQPQHF. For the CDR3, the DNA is TGCAGTGCTCAGGGACCGTCCAATCAGCCCCAGCATTTT.

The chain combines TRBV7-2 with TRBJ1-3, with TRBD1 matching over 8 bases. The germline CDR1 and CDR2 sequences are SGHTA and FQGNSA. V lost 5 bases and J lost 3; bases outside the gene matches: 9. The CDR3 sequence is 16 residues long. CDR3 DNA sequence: TGTGCCAGCAGCCTGAGGACAGGGAGGTTTGGAAACACCATATATTTT. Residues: CASSLRTGRFGNTIYF.

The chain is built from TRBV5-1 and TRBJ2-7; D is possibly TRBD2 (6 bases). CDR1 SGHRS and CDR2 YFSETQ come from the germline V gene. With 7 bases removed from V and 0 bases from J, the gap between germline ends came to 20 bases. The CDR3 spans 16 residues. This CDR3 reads CASRGEGAGPSYEQYF. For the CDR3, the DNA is TGCGCCAGCCGCGGGGAAGGGGCAGGGCCCTCCTACGAGCAGTACTTC. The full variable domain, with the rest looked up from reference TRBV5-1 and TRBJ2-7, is KAGVTQTPRYLIKTRGQQVTLSCSPISGHRSVSWYQQTPGQGLQFLFEYFSETQRNKGNFPGRFSGRQFSNSRSEMNVSTLELGDSALYLCASRGEGAGPSYEQYFGPGTRLTVT.

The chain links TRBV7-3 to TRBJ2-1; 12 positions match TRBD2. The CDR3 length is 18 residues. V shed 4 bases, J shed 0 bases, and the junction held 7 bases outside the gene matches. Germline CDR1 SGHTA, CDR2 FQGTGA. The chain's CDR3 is CASSSTSGRSLSYNEQFF. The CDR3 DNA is TGTGCCAGCAGCTCTACTAGCGGGAGGTCCCTCTCCTACAATGAGCAGTTCTTC.

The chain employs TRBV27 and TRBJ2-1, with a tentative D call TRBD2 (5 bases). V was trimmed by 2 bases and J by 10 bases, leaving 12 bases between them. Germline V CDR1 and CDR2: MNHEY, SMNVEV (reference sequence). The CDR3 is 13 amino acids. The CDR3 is CASSLSLANEQFF. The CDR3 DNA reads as TGTGCCAGCAGTTTAAGTTTAGCGAACGAGCAGTTCTTC.

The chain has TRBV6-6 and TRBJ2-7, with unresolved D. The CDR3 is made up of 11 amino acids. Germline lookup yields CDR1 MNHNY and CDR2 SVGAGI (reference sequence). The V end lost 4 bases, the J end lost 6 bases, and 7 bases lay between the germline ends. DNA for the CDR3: TGTGCCAGCAGTTGGTCCGGCGAGCAGTACTTC. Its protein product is CASSWSGEQYF.

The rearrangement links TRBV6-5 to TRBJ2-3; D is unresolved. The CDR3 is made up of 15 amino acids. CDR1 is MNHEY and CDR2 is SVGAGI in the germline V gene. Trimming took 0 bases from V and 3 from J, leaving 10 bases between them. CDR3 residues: CASSYSGPETDTQYF. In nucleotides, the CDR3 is TGTGCCAGCAGTTACTCTGGACCCGAAACAGATACGCAGTATTTT.

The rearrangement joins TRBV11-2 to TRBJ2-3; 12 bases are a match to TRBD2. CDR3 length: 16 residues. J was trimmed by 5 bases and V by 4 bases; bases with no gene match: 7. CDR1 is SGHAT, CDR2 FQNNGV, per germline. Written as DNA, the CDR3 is TGTGCCAGCAGCTATAGACTAGCGGGAGAAGTAGATACGCAGTATTTT. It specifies CASSYRLAGEVDTQYF.

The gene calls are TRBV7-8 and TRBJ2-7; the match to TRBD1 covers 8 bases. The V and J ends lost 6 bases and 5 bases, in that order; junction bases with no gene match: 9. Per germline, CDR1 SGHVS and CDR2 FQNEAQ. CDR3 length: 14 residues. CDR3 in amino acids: CASSDQGASDEQYF. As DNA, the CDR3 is TGTGCCAGCAGTGATCAGGGGGCGTCCGACGAGCAGTACTTC.

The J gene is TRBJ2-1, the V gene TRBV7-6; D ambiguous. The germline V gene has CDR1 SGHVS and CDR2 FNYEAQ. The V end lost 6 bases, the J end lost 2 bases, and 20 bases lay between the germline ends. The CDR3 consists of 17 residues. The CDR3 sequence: CASRPFRDLGPYNEQFF. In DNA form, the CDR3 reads TGTGCCAGCAGACCCTTCCGTGACTTGGGCCCCTACAATGAGCAGTTCTTC.

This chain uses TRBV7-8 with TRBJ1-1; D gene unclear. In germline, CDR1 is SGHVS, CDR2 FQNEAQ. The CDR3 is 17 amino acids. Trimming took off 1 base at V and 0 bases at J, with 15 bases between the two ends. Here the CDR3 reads CASSLGLGEGVNTEAFF. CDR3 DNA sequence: TGTGCCAGCAGCTTAGGCCTCGGGGAGGGAGTGAACACTGAAGCTTTCTTT.

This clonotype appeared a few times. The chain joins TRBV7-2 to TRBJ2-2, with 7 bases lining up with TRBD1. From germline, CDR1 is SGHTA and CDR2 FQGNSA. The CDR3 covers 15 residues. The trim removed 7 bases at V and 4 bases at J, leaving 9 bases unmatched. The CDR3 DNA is TGTGCCAGCACCCCGAGGGGGCCGGGCACCGGGGAGCTGTTTTTT. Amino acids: CASTPRGPGTGELFF. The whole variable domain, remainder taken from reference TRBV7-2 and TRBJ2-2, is GAGVSQSPSNKVTEKGKDVELRCDPISGHTALYWYRQSLGQGLEFLIYFQGNSAPDKSGLPSDRFSAERTGGSVSTLTIQRTQQEDSAVYLCASTPRGPGTGELFFGEGSRLTVL.

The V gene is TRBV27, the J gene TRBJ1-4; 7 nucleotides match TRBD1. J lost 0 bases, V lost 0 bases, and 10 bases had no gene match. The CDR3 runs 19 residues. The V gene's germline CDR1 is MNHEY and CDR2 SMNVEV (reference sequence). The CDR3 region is CASSLSGQSNRPTNEKLFF. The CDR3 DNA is TGTGCCAGCAGTTTATCGGGACAGTCGAATAGGCCAACTAATGAAAAACTGTTTTTT.

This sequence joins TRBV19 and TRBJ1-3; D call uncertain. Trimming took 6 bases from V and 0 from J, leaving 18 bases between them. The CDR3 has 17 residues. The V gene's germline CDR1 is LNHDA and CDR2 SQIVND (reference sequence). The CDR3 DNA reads TGTGCCAGTAGCAAAGACCGAGAAACGATCTCTGGAAACACCATATATTTT. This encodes CASSKDRETISGNTIYF.

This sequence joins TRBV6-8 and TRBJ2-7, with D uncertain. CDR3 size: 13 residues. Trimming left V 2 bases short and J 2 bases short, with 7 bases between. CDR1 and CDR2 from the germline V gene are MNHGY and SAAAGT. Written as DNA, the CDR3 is TGTGCCAGCAGTTACGCGGATGCCTACGAGCAGTACTTC. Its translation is CASSYADAYEQYF.

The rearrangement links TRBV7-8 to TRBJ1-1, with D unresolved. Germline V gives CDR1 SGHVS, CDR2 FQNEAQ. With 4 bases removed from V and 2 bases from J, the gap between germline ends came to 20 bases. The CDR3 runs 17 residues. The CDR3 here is CASSSEYIDGQNTEAFF. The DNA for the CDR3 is TGTGCCAGCAGCTCGGAATATATTGACGGCCAAAACACTGAAGCTTTCTTT.

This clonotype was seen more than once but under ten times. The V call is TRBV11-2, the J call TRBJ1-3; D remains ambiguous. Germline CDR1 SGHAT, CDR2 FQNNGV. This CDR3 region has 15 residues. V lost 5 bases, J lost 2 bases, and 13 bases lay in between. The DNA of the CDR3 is TGTGCCAGCAGCCCAAATTTGGCCGCTGGAAACACCATATATTTT. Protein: CASSPNLAAGNTIYF.

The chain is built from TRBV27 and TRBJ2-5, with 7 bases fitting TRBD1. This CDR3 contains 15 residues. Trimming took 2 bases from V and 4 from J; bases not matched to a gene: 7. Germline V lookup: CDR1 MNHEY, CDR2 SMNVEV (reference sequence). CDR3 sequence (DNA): TGTGCCAGCAGTTTAAAACAGGGGTTCCGAGAGACCCAGTACTTC. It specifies CASSLKQGFRETQYF.

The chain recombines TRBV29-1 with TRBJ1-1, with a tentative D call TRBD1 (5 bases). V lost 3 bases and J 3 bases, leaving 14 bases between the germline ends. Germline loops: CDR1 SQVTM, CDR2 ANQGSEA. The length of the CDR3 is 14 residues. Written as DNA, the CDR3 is TGCAGCGTTGATGGGGGGGGGGGTTACACTGAAGCTTTCTTT. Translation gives CSVDGGGGYTEAFF.

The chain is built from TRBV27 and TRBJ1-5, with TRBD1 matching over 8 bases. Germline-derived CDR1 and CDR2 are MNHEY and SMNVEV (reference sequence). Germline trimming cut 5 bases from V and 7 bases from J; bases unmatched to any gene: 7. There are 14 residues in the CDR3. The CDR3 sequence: CASSGDRGGQPQHF. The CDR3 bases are TGTGCCAGCAGTGGAGACAGGGGAGGGCAGCCCCAGCATTTT.

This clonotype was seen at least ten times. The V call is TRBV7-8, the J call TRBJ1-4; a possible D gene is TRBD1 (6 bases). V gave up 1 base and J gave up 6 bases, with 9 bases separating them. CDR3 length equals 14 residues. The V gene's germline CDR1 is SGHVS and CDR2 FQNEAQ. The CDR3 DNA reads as TGTGCCAGCAGCTTAGGAGGGGGTTATGAAAAACTGTTTTTT. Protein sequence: CASSLGGGYEKLFF.

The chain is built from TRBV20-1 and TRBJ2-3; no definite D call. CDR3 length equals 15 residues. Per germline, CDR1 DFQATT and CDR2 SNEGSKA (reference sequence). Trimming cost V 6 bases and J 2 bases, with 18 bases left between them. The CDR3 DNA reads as TGCAGTGCACACAAAGGCGCTGCCTCCACAGATACGCAGTATTTT. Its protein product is CSAHKGAASTDTQYF.

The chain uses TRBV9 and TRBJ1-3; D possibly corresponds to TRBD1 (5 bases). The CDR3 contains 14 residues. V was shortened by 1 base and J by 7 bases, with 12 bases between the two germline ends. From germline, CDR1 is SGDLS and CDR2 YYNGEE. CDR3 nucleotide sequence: TGTGCCAGCAGCGTAAATCGGGAGGGGAACACCATATATTTT. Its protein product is CASSVNREGNTIYF.

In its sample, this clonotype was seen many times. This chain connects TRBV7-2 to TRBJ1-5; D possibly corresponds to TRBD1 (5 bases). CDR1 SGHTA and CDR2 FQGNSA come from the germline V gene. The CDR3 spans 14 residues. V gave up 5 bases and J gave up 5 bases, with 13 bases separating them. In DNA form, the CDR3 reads TGTGCCAGCAGCGTTTCGCGGGGCCATCAGCCCCAGCATTTT. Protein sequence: CASSVSRGHQPQHF.

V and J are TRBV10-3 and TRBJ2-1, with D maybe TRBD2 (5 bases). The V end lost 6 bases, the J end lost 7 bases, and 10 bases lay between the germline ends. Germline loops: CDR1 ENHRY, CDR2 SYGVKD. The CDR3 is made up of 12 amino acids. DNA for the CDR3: TGTGCCATCAGAGATCCGGGGAATGAGCAGTTCTTC. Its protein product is CAIRDPGNEQFF.

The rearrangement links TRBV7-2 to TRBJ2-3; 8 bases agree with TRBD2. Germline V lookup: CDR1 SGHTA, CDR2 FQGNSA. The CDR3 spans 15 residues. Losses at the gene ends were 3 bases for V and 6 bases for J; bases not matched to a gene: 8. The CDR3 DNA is TGTGCCAGCAGCTTCACCGGGGGGGGAGCGGATACGCAGTATTTT. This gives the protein CASSFTGGGADTQYF.